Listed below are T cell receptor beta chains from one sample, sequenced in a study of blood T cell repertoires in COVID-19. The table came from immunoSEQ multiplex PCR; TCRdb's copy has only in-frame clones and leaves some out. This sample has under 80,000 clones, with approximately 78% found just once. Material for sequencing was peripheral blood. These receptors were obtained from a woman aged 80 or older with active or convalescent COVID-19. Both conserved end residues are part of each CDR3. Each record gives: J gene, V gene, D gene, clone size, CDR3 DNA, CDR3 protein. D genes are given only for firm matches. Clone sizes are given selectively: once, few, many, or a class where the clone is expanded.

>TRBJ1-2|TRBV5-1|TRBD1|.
TGCGCCAGCACCGGTACAGGGGGGATCTATGGCTACACCTTC
CASTGTGGIYGYTF
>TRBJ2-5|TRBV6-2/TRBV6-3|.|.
TGTGCCAGCAGCGATTACAGGGGAGGTGAGACCCAGTACTTC
CASSDYRGGETQYF
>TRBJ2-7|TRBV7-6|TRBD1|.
TGTGCCAGCAGCCCGTGGTCCGGGACAGGGGCCGACGACGAGCAGTACTTC
CASSPWSGTGADDEQYF
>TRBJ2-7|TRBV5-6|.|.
TGTGCCAGCAGCTTGTTCGGGACATGGAGCTCCTACGAGCAGTACTTC
CASSLFGTWSSYEQYF
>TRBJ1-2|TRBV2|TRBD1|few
TGTGCCAGCAGTGGACCGACAGGGATCTATGGCTACACCTTC
CASSGPTGIYGYTF
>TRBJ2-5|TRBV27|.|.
TGTGCCAGCAGCCTACAGGGAACCCAAGAGACCCAGTACTTC
CASSLQGTQETQYF
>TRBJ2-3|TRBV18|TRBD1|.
TGTGCCAGCTCAGGACAGGGGGGCACAGATACGCAGTATTTT
CASSGQGGTDTQYF
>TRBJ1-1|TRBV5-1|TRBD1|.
TGCGCCAGCAGCATACAGGGGGCCGCCAACACTGAAGCTTTCTTT
CASSIQGAANTEAFF
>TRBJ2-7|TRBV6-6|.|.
TGTGCCAGCAAAGACAATGCCTACGAGCAGTACTTC
CASKDNAYEQYF
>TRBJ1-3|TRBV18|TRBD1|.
TGTGCCAGCTCAGAGACGACAGGGACATCTGGAAACACCATATATTTT
CASSETTGTSGNTIYF
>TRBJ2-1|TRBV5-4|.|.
TGTGCCAGCAGCTCCCTAAGCAATGAGCAGTTCTTC
CASSSLSNEQFF
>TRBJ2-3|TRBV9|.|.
TGTGCCAGCAGCGTAGCTGCTATTTTGAGCACAGATACGCAGTATTTT
CASSVAAILSTDTQYF
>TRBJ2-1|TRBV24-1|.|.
TGTGCCACCGCAAACGGGGGATACAATGAGCAGTTCTTC
CATANGGYNEQFF
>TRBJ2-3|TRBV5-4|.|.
TGTGCCAGCAGTCTCTCGGATACGCAGTATTTT
CASSLSDTQYF
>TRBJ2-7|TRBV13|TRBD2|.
TGTGCCAGCAGGGGGGGGTCCTACGAGCAGTACTTC
CASRGGSYEQYF
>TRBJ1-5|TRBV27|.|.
TGTGCCAGCAGTCCCTTTGACAGATACAATCAGCCCCAGCATTTT
CASSPFDRYNQPQHF